A single TCR beta chain is shown here with its context. Its target is unknown. PCR involved 60 Vbeta and 13 Jbeta primers. Produced via immunoSEQ multiplex PCR; TCRdb's table is partial and in-frame only. The table records 250,000 to 350,000 clones, more than 55% of them present only once. The V gene's germline CDR1 is MGHRA and CDR2 YSYEKL. The CDR3 is 16 amino acids. Trimming removed 1 base from V and 6 bases from J, with 16 bases in between. The data were taken from a study of cytomegalovirus exposure and HLA in healthy donors. Study-wide results and caveats: Later on, a genetic analysis was performed. It linked a missense variant in DCLRE1C with V- and J-gene trimming of TCR beta.

These donors counted as nominally healthy when sampled, but unrecorded immune exposures were likely. V usage is TRBV4-1 and J usage is TRBJ2-4; D perhaps matches TRBD1 (5 bases). This TCR came from a female donor in good health and CMV-seronegative. The material sequenced was PBMCs. CDR3 nucleotide sequence: TGCGCCAGCAGCCAAGGACGGACATCAGTATCAAACATTCAGTACTTC. As protein: CASSQGRTSVSNIQYF.